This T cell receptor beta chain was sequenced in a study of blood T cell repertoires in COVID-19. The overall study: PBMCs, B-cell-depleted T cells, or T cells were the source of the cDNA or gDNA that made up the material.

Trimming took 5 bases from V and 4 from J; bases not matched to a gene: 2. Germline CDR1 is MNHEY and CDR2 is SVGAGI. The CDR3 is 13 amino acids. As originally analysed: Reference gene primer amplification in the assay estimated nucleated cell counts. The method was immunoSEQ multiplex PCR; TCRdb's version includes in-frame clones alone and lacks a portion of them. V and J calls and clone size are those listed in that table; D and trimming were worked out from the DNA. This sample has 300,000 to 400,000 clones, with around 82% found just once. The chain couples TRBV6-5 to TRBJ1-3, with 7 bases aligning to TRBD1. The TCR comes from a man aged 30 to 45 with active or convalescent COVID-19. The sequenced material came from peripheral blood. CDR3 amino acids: CASSQGEGNTIYF. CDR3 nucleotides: TGTGCCAGCAGTCAGGGGGAAGGAAACACCATATATTTT.